This TCR beta chain was recorded in a study of CD8 T cells in Susac syndrome. An amount of RNA that ranged from roughly 0.5 to 1 ug was reverse transcribed with random hexamers. With immunoSEQ multiplex PCR, TCR beta CDR3 was amplified across 54 Vbeta and 13 Jbeta. TCRdb re-analysed the immunoSEQ multiplex PCR reads in MiXCR, keeping a single row per CDR3 protein. The repertoire holds approximately 190,000 distinct CDR3 sequences, with 90% to 97% as singletons. The CDR3 is 16 amino acids. The V gene end was trimmed by 7 bases and the J gene end by 0 bases; junction bases not matched to a gene: 5. Germline V gene data show CDR1 as DFQATT and CDR2 as SNEGSKA (reference sequence).

The chain is built from TRBV20-1 and TRBJ2-3; 15 bases fit TRBD2. This TCR came from a human donor with Susac syndrome. Sequences were obtained from CD4+ T cells from PBMCs. The CDR3 spells CSVRTSGGASTDTQYF. The CDR3 coding sequence is TGCAGTGTTCGGACTAGCGGGGGGGCGAGCACAGATACGCAGTATTTT.